What follows are 24 T cell receptor beta chains derived from one specimen sequenced in a study of graft-versus-host responses after intestinal transplantation. No cognate antigen is known for these TCRs. Clones were sequenced by immunoSEQ multiplex PCR, and TCRdb holds only the in-frame ones, with some missing. The sample shows more than 100,000 clones, approximately 95% of them seen only once. This material consisted of unstimulated CD8+ T cells sorted from spleen or lymph node cells, taken before intestinal transplant. These receptors all stem from a human donor who received an intestinal transplant.

The rearrangement uses TRBV15 and TRBJ1-5, with 8 bases lining up with TRBD1. J gave up 0 bases and V 5 bases, and 3 bases lay outside the gene matches. Germline loops: CDR1 LNHNV, CDR2 YYDKDF (reference sequence). CDR3 length: 15 amino acids. The CDR3 spells CATSPQGDSNQPQHF. DNA of the CDR3: TGTGCCACCAGCCCACAGGGGGATAGCAATCAGCCCCAGCATTTT.

The rearrangement joins TRBV4-1 to TRBJ2-2; D perhaps matches TRBD2 (5 bases). This CDR3 comprises 16 residues. Germline CDR1 reads MGHRA; CDR2 reads YSYEKL. V was pared by 0 bases and J by 7 bases, with 15 bases between. The CDR3 bases are TGCGCCAGCAGCCAAGATTGGAGAGGGAGCATCGGGGAGCTGTTTTTT. Its protein product is CASSQDWRGSIGELFF.

A single count supports this clone. The chain employs TRBV27 and TRBJ2-7; D gene ambiguous. The CDR3 is made up of 11 amino acids. V was shortened by 8 bases and J by 7 bases, with 12 bases between the two germline ends. Germline CDR1 reads MNHEY; CDR2 reads SMNVEV (reference sequence). The CDR3 sequence: CASGVGLEQYF. The CDR3 coding sequence is TGTGCCAGCGGGGTGGGATTAGAGCAGTACTTC.

The gene calls are TRBV28 and TRBJ2-7; TRBD2 is a possible D gene (5 bases). The V end was cut by 0 bases, the J end by 5 bases, with 8 bases between. This CDR3 spans 13 amino acids. Per germline, CDR1 MDHEN and CDR2 SYDVKM. CDR3 sequence reads: CASSLWREDEQYF. The DNA for the CDR3 is TGTGCCAGCAGTTTATGGAGGGAAGACGAGCAGTACTTC.

The chain carries TRBV27 and TRBJ1-1; no firm D call. Trimming removed 8 bases at V and 6 bases at J, with 16 bases between. Germline CDR1 reads MNHEY; CDR2 reads SMNVEV (reference sequence). The CDR3 runs to 13 residues. The CDR3 sequence: CASRETVLSEAFF. The CDR3 DNA follows: TGTGCCAGCCGGGAGACCGTTCTCTCTGAAGCTTTCTTT.

The rearrangement uses TRBV6-4 and TRBJ2-1, with 7 positions matching TRBD2. The CDR3 runs 15 residues. Germline lookup yields CDR1 MRHNA and CDR2 SNTAGT. The ends lost 4 bases at V and 2 bases at J; junction bases unmatched: 5. As DNA, the CDR3 is TGTGCCAGCAGTGGCAAGCGGGAAGCCTACAATGAGCAGTTCTTC. Encoded protein: CASSGKREAYNEQFF.

This clone was recorded a few times. Within the sample, other DNA sequences also encode this same CDR3. The chain is built from TRBV28 and TRBJ2-3; perhaps TRBD2 as D (5 bases). Germline CDR1 reads MDHEN; CDR2 reads SYDVKM. V gave up 2 bases and J gave up 0 bases, with 18 bases separating them. CDR3 length equals 18 residues. The CDR3 loop is CASSLGLAPRGSTDTQYF. The CDR3 nucleotides read TGTGCCAGCAGTTTAGGGCTAGCCCCCCGAGGTAGCACAGATACGCAGTATTTT.

The rearrangement links TRBV9 to TRBJ2-7; TRBD1 matches at 7 bases. CDR3 length equals 14 residues. V lost 3 bases, J lost 4 bases, and 7 bases stayed unmatched. Germline CDR1 is SGDLS and CDR2 is YYNGEE. CDR3 bases: TGTGCCAGCAGCGACCGGGACAGACCTTACGAGCAGTACTTC. This sequence encodes CASSDRDRPYEQYF.

J is TRBJ2-7 and V is TRBV7-2, with D perhaps TRBD2 (6 bases). V lost 5 bases to trimming and J lost 2 bases, with 16 bases between them. In germline, CDR1 is SGHTA, CDR2 FQGNSA. This CDR3 is 15 amino acids long. CDR3 sequence: CASSPMGGTAYEQYF. The CDR3 coding sequence is TGTGCCAGCAGCCCGATGGGCGGGACGGCCTACGAGCAGTACTTC.

This clone was counted once. The rearrangement joins TRBV5-3 to TRBJ1-5, with D perhaps TRBD1 (5 bases). TRBV5-3 is marked as an open reading frame, function uncertain. Trimming cost V 0 bases and J 0 bases, with 16 bases left between them. The CDR3 consists of 18 residues. CDR3 in DNA: TGTGCCAGAAGCTTGGCGAGACTAGGGGTATATAGCAATCAGCCCCAGCATTTT. As protein: CARSLARLGVYSNQPQHF.

The chain recombines TRBV11-2 with TRBJ2-7; 7 bases are shared with TRBD2. The CDR3 contains 17 residues. J lost 5 bases, V lost 4 bases, and 17 bases had no gene match. Germline CDR1 is SGHAT and CDR2 is FQNNGV. For the CDR3, the DNA is TGTGCCAGCAGCTCTCCGGTGGAGGGAGGGCCGAACAACGAGCAGTACTTC. Residues: CASSSPVEGGPNNEQYF.

The chain uses TRBV4-1 and TRBJ1-5; D is unresolved. CDR1 and CDR2 (germline): MGHRA, YSYEKL. V lost 0 bases to trimming and J lost 4 bases, with 10 bases between them. The CDR3 totals 15 residues. The CDR3 here is CASSQDRGLNQPQHF. In nucleotides, the CDR3 is TGCGCCAGCAGCCAAGATAGAGGACTTAATCAGCCCCAGCATTTT.

J is TRBJ1-2 and V is TRBV28, with 12 bases lining up with TRBD1. V lost 2 bases, J lost 8 bases, and 9 bases stayed unmatched. CDR3 length: 16 amino acids. CDR1 is MDHEN and CDR2 is SYDVKM in the germline V gene. The CDR3 DNA sequence: TGTGCCAGCAGTTTAGCCGGGACAGGGGGCACTGACGGCTACACCTTC. Translating gives CASSLAGTGGTDGYTF.

V usage is TRBV30 and J usage is TRBJ2-5; D is undetermined. V was shortened by 7 bases and J by 0 bases, with 12 bases between the two germline ends. The germline V gene encodes CDR1 GTSNPN and CDR2 SVGIG (reference sequence). The CDR3 is 13 residues long. CDR3 sequence (DNA): TGTGCCTTCCGTTTGGGGTACCAAGAGACCCAGTACTTC. As protein: CAFRLGYQETQYF.

The chain has TRBV11-3 and TRBJ2-5, with 7 bases that match TRBD1. J lost 5 bases, V lost 5 bases, and 5 bases had no gene match. CDR1 is SGHNT and CDR2 is YENEEA in the germline V gene. The CDR3 sequence is 13 residues long. Written as DNA, the CDR3 is TGTGCCAGCAGCCGCGGACAGGCTGAGACCCAGTACTTC. Protein sequence: CASSRGQAETQYF. Using reference TRBV11-3 and TRBJ2-5 for the parts outside the CDR3, the full variable domain is EAGVVQSPRYKIIEKKQPVAFWCNPISGHNTLYWYLQNLGQGPELLIRYENEEAVDDSQLPKDRFSAERLKGVDSTLKIQPAELGDSAVYLCASSRGQAETQYFGPGTRLLVL.

This clone was found once. The V gene is TRBV4-1, the J gene TRBJ1-6; D gene ambiguous. Germline V gives CDR1 MGHRA, CDR2 YSYEKL. V lost 0 bases and J 2 bases, leaving 5 bases between the germline ends. The length of the CDR3 is 15 residues. The CDR3 sequence is CASSQDSAYNSPLHF. Written as DNA, the CDR3 is TGCGCCAGCAGCCAAGATTCGGCCTATAATTCACCCCTCCACTTT.

The V call is TRBV14, the J call TRBJ1-2; D unclear. The CDR3 has 17 amino acids. CDR1 and CDR2 (germline): SGHDN, FVKESK. V was trimmed by 4 bases and J by 0 bases, leaving 18 bases between them. Here the CDR3 reads CASSPLMRNPANYGYTF. The CDR3 DNA follows: TGTGCCAGCAGCCCACTGATGAGGAATCCAGCTAACTATGGCTACACCTTC.

The J gene is TRBJ2-7, the V gene TRBV6-1; D gene uncertain. The CDR3 covers 13 residues. Trimming cost V 0 bases and J 0 bases, with 3 bases left between them. In germline, CDR1 is MNHNS, CDR2 SASEGT. CDR3 protein: CASSEAFSYEQYF. CDR3 DNA sequence: TGTGCCAGCAGTGAAGCGTTCTCCTACGAGCAGTACTTC.

The gene calls are TRBV7-9 and TRBJ2-3; 7 bases fit TRBD2. With V trimmed by 4 bases and J by 3 bases, 16 bases remained unmatched. Germline V gene sequence: CDR1 SEHNR, CDR2 FQNEAQ (reference sequence). The CDR3 covers 18 residues. CDR3 DNA: TGTGCCAGCAGCTCCCCCAGGGCGCCAGCGGGATTGACAGATACGCAGTATTTT. Its translation is CASSSPRAPAGLTDTQYF. The full variable domain, in which reference TRBV7-9 and TRBJ2-3 provide the parts outside the CDR3, is DTGVSQNPRHKITKRGQNVTFRCDPISEHNRLYWYRQTLGQGPEFLTYFQNEAQLEKSRLLSDRFSAERPKGSFSTLEIQRTEQGDSAMYLCASSSPRAPAGLTDTQYFGPGTRLTVL.

V gene TRBV9 combines with J gene TRBJ1-1; TRBD1 matches at 8 bases. CDR1 is SGDLS and CDR2 is YYNGEE in the germline V gene. J lost 6 bases, V lost 4 bases, and 11 bases had no gene match. The CDR3 totals 15 residues. Here the CDR3 DNA reads TGTGCCAGCAGCCCCACTACAGGACAGGGACCTGAAGCTTTCTTT. It is translated as CASSPTTGQGPEAFF.

The rearrangement links TRBV13 to TRBJ2-1; 7 bases map to TRBD2. V was clipped by 0 bases and J by 8 bases; unmatched bases: 4. Germline CDR1 is PRHDT and CDR2 is FYEKMQ (reference sequence). The CDR3 consists of 14 residues. The CDR3 DNA reads TGTGCCAGCAGCTTAGGACTAGCGAGGGATGAGCAGTTCTTC. This sequence encodes CASSLGLARDEQFF.

This clone came up once. The J gene is TRBJ1-5, the V gene TRBV6-1; tentatively, D is TRBD1 (5 bases). There are 16 residues in the CDR3. V lost 2 bases, J lost 2 bases, and 13 bases lay in between. Germline V CDR1 and CDR2: MNHNS, SASEGT. In nucleotides, the CDR3 is TGTGCCAGCAGTGAAAGTGGGCAGGGCGGCAATCAGCCCCAGCATTTT. The encoded protein is CASSESGQGGNQPQHF.

This sequence joins TRBV28 and TRBJ1-2; TRBD1 matches at 9 bases. Losses at the gene ends were 2 bases for V and 2 bases for J; bases not matched to a gene: 9. CDR1 and CDR2 from the germline V gene are MDHEN and SYDVKM. The CDR3 contains 17 residues. CDR3 sequence: CASSLRSGTGKNYGYTF. Here the CDR3 DNA reads TGTGCCAGCAGTTTACGGTCCGGGACAGGGAAGAACTATGGCTACACCTTC.

The chain is built from TRBV9 and TRBJ2-7; 12 bases fit TRBD2. The length of the CDR3 is 15 residues. Germline V gene lookup returns CDR1 SGDLS and CDR2 YYNGEE. J gave up 1 base and V 4 bases, and 3 bases lay outside the gene matches. The CDR3 DNA reads as TGTGCCAGCAGCCTCGGGACTAGCGGGTCCTACGAGCAGTACTTC. As protein: CASSLGTSGSYEQYF.